This record looks at one T cell receptor beta chain sequence and its context. V was pared by 6 bases and J by 6 bases, with 17 bases between. Germline CDR1 and CDR2: MNHNY and SVGAGI (reference sequence). This CDR3 contains 14 residues. The sample is drawn from a study of blood T cell repertoires in COVID-19. Study details: PBMCs, B-cell-depleted T cells, or T cells were the source of the cDNA or gDNA that made up the material.

Self-reported history from a screening survey and questionnaire set each donor's cohort. Clones were read by immunoSEQ multiplex PCR, and TCRdb kept only the in-frame ones, dropping some. The sample consists of 200,000 to 250,000 clones, roughly four fifths of them appearing once. Sequences were obtained from PBMCs or T cells enriched from blood (not recorded which). The V gene is TRBV6-6, the J gene TRBJ1-1; D might be TRBD1 (6 bases). This TCR was sampled from a man in his sixties who had recovered from COVID-19. The DNA for the CDR3 is TGTGCCAGCAGCAACAGCGAGGGGGGGTCTGAAGCTTTCTTT. Its translation is CASSNSEGGSEAFF.